One sample yielded the 16 T cell receptor beta chains listed below, sequenced in a study of cytomegalovirus exposure and HLA in healthy donors. 13 Jbeta primers and 60 Vbeta primers were used for the PCR. The assay was immunoSEQ multiplex PCR, and TCRdb's table has in-frame clones only and misses some. Among 150,000 to 200,000 clones listed, around four fifths were seen once. Sequenced input: PBMCs. All receptors derive from a young woman in good health and CMV-seronegative.

V gene TRBV7-8 combines with J gene TRBJ2-5; D unresolved. Germline V gene sequence: CDR1 SGHVS, CDR2 FQNEAQ. V lost 6 bases and J 4 bases, leaving 12 bases between the germline ends. CDR3 length: 13 residues. The CDR3 DNA sequence: TGTGCCAGCAGGGTCGACATACTAGAGACCCAGTACTTC. Residues: CASRVDILETQYF.

The chain uses TRBV5-8 and TRBJ2-7; no firm D call. The CDR3 sequence is 13 residues long. The germline CDR1 and CDR2 sequences are SGHTS and YDEGEE. Trimming removed 6 bases at V and 4 bases at J, with 14 bases between. The CDR3, as DNA: TGTGCCAGCACCCCTATCGACTGGTACGAGCAGTACTTC. As protein: CASTPIDWYEQYF.

The chain uses TRBV14 and TRBJ2-1, with D perhaps TRBD2 (7 bases). Germline-derived CDR1 and CDR2 are SGHDN and FVKESK. V was pared by 4 bases and J by 6 bases, with 19 bases between. The CDR3 totals 16 residues. The CDR3 DNA is TGTGCCAGCAGCCCCAGGGGTCGGGGGGCGATCAATGAGCAGTTCTTC. Translation gives CASSPRGRGAINEQFF.

The chain uses TRBV19 and TRBJ2-1, with 9 bases lining up with TRBD1. The CDR3 loop spans 16 amino acids. Germline CDR1 is LNHDA and CDR2 is SQIVND (reference sequence). The V gene end was trimmed by 4 bases and the J gene end by 5 bases; junction bases not matched to a gene: 9. CDR3 in amino acids: CASSTGTGSINNEQFF. Here the CDR3 DNA reads TGTGCCAGTAGTACAGGGACAGGGTCGATTAACAATGAGCAGTTCTTC.

The chain joins TRBV2 to TRBJ2-7, with 7 nucleotides matching TRBD2. The J segment lost 7 bases and the V segment lost 6 bases, leaving 15 bases of the junction unmatched. The CDR3 consists of 15 residues. Per the germline V gene, CDR1 is SNHLY and CDR2 is FYNNEI. CDR3 sequence: CASSKSPGLAEEQYF. DNA of the CDR3: TGTGCCAGCAGCAAGAGCCCTGGGCTAGCGGAAGAGCAGTACTTC. Variable domain in full (rest from reference TRBV2 and TRBJ2-7): EPEVTQTPSHQVTQMGQEVILRCVPISNHLYFYWYRQILGQKVEFLVSFYNNEISEKSEIFDDQFSVERPDGSNFTLKIRSTKLEDSAMYFCASSKSPGLAEEQYFGPGTRLTVT.

This rearrangement joins TRBV19 to TRBJ1-1, with TRBD1 as a possible D gene (6 bases). V shed 3 bases and J shed 4 bases, with 12 bases lying between them. The CDR3 sequence is 14 residues long. The germline CDR1 and CDR2 sequences are LNHDA and SQIVND (reference sequence). CDR3 residues: CASSIPRDTTEAFF. The CDR3 bases are TGTGCCAGTAGTATCCCCCGGGACACCACTGAAGCTTTCTTT.

The rearrangement links TRBV19 to TRBJ1-1; D is perhaps TRBD1 (5 bases). CDR1 LNHDA and CDR2 SQIVND come from the germline V gene (reference sequence). This CDR3 is built from 15 residues. Trimming removed 9 bases at V and 10 bases at J, with 27 bases between. This CDR3 is CASGPDAGGWGGAFF. The CDR3 DNA reads TGTGCCAGCGGTCCAGACGCAGGCGGATGGGGGGGAGCTTTCTTT.

The CDR3 bases are TGTGCCATCAGTGAGGGAGATGAGCAGTTCTTC. It is translated as CAISEGDEQFF. V is TRBV10-3 and J is TRBJ2-1; D gene unclear. The CDR3 is made up of 11 amino acids. Germline V gene data show CDR1 as ENHRY and CDR2 as SYGVKD. V was clipped by 2 bases and J by 8 bases, with 4 bases between them.

This rearrangement joins TRBV4-1 to TRBJ2-3; 10 bases map to TRBD1. V dropped 3 bases and J dropped 1; count of bases not matched to a gene: 10. The V gene's germline CDR1 is MGHRA and CDR2 YSYEKL. The CDR3 is 18 residues long. The DNA of the CDR3 is TGCGCCAGCAGCCAGGGCCGGGACAGGGGAAGGGGCACAGATACGCAGTATTTT. It translates to CASSQGRDRGRGTDTQYF.

V usage is TRBV6-5 and J usage is TRBJ1-4; no clear D. The CDR3 is 15 amino acids. The V gene's germline CDR1 is MNHEY and CDR2 SVGAGI. Trimming removed 4 bases at V and 8 bases at J, with 17 bases between. CDR3 DNA: TGTGCCAGCAGTTTAAGCCCAAATCGGGGAGAAAAACTGTTTTTT. Translation gives CASSLSPNRGEKLFF.

In nucleotides, the CDR3 is TGTGCCAGTTTCGGGGCAACTAATGAAAAACTGTTTTTT. Translation: CASFGATNEKLFF. The chain employs TRBV28 and TRBJ1-4; D unclear. The V and J ends lost 9 bases and 0 bases respectively, with 8 bases between them. Germline V gene lookup returns CDR1 MDHEN and CDR2 SYDVKM. The CDR3 length is 13 residues.

This chain joins TRBV6-4 and TRBJ1-2; D is unclear. Per germline, CDR1 MRHNA and CDR2 SNTAGT. Trimming took off 5 bases at V and 6 bases at J, with 10 bases between the two ends. The length of the CDR3 is 12 residues. Here the CDR3 reads CASSRDGNGYTF. In DNA, the CDR3 is TGTGCCAGCAGTCGAGACGGGAATGGCTACACCTTC.

This chain joins TRBV19 and TRBJ1-2; TRBD1 agrees at 8 bases. The ends lost 5 bases at V and 7 bases at J; junction bases unmatched: 15. The germline V gene has CDR1 LNHDA and CDR2 SQIVND (reference sequence). The CDR3 length is 16 residues. The CDR3 here is CASSFFGGTGDLGYTF. CDR3 bases: TGTGCCAGTAGTTTCTTCGGTGGGACAGGAGATCTTGGCTACACCTTC. Drawing the rest from reference TRBV19 and TRBJ1-2, the complete variable domain is DGGITQSPKYLFRKEGQNVTLSCEQNLNHDAMYWYRQDPGQGLRLIYYSQIVNDFQKGDIAEGYSVSREKKESFPLTVTSAQKNPTAFYLCASSFFGGTGDLGYTFGSGTRLTVV.

This chain joins TRBV2 and TRBJ1-5; D call uncertain. CDR1 is SNHLY, CDR2 FYNNEI, per germline. The length of the CDR3 is 17 residues. Trimming removed 4 bases at V and 1 base at J, with 17 bases between. As DNA, the CDR3 is TGTGCCAGCAGTGCTGCCGGGGTGGCAGTAAGCAATCAGCCCCAGCATTTT. Translating it yields CASSAAGVAVSNQPQHF.

This clone occurred once. In the same sample, other DNA sequences code for this CDR3. This chain links TRBV5-1 with TRBJ2-7; tentatively, D is TRBD1 (6 bases). The germline V gene encodes CDR1 SGHRS and CDR2 YFSETQ. This CDR3 has 15 residues. The V end lost 0 bases, the J end lost 0 bases, and 10 bases lay between the germline ends. The CDR3 DNA reads TGCGCCAGCAGCTTGGGTCAGGGGAGCTCCTACGAGCAGTACTTC. Encoded protein: CASSLGQGSSYEQYF. Full variable domain (rest looked up from reference TRBV5-1 and TRBJ2-7): KAGVTQTPRYLIKTRGQQVTLSCSPISGHRSVSWYQQTPGQGLQFLFEYFSETQRNKGNFPGRFSGRQFSNSRSEMNVSTLELGDSALYLCASSLGQGSSYEQYFGPGTRLTVT.

The chain couples TRBV4-2 to TRBJ1-2, with 10 bases identical to TRBD1. Per the germline V gene, CDR1 is LGHNA and CDR2 is YNFKEQ. The CDR3 sequence is 14 residues long. V shed 5 bases and J 7 bases; nucleotides not matched to a gene: 7. This CDR3 reads CASSEATGGIGYTF. DNA of the CDR3: TGTGCCAGCAGCGAAGCGACAGGGGGCATTGGCTACACCTTC.